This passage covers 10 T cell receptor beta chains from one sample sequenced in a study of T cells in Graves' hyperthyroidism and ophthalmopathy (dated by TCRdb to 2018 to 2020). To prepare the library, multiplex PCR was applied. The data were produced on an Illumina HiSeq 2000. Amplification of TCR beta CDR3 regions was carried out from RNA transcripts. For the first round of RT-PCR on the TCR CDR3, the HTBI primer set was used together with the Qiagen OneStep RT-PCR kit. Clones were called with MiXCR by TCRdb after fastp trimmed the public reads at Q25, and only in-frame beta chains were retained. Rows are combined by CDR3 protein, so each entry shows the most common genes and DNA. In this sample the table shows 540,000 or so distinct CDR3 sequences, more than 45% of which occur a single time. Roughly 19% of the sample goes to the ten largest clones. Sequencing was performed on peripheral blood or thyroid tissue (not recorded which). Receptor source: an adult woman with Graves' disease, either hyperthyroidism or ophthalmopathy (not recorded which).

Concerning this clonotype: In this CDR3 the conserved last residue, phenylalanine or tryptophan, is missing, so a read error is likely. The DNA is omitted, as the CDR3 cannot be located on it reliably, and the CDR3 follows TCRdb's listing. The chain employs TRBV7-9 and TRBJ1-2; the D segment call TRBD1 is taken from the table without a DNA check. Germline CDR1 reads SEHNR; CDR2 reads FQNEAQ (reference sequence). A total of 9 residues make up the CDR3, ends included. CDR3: CASSSDNTY.

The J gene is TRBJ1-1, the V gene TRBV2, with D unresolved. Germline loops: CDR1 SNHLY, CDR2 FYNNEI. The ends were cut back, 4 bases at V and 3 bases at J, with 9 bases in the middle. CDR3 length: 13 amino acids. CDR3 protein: CASSVILDTEAFF. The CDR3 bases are TGTGCCAGCAGTGTGATATTGGACACTGAAGCTTTCTTT. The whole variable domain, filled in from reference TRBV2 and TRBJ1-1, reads EPEVTQTPSHQVTQMGQEVILRCVPISNHLYFYWYRQILGQKVEFLVSFYNNEISEKSEIFDDQFSVERPDGSNFTLKIRSTKLEDSAMYFCASSVILDTEAFFGQGTRLTVV.

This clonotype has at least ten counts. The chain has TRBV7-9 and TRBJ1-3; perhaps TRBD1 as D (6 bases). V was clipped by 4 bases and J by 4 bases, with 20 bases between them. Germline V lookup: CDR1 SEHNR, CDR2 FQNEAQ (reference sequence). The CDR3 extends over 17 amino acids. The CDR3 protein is CASSSYTGFPIGNTIYF. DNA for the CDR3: TGTGCCAGCAGCTCATATACAGGGTTTCCCATCGGAAACACCATATATTTT.

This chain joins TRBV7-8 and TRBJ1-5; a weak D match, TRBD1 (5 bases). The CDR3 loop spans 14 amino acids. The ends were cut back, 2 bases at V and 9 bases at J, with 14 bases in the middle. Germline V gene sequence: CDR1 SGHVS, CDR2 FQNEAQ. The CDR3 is CASSLIRWRGPQHF. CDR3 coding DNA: TGTGCCAGCAGCTTAATAAGGTGGAGGGGGCCCCAGCATTTT.

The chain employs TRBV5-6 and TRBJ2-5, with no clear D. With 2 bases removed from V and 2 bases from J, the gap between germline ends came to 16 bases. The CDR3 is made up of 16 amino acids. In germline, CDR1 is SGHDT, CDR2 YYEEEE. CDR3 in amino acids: CASSLAVGRRQETQYF. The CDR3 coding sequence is TGTGCCAGCAGCTTAGCTGTCGGACGAAGGCAAGAGACCCAGTACTTC.

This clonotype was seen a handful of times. CDR3 DNA: TGCATGGCCGGGAGCCCCTCCTACGAGCAGTACTTC. Protein sequence: CMAGSPSYEQYF. The chain carries TRBV20-1 and TRBJ2-7; TRBD2 might be the D (6 bases). This CDR3 is built from 12 residues. The germline V gene encodes CDR1 DFQATT and CDR2 SNEGSKA (reference sequence).

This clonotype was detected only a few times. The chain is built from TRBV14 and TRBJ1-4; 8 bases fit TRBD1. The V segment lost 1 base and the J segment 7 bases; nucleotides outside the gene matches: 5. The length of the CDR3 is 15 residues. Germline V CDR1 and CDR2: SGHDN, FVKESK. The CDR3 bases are TGTGCCAGCAGCCAAGGGACAGGGCCTGGTGAAAAACTGTTTTTT. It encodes CASSQGTGPGEKLFF. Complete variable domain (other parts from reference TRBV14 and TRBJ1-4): EAGVTQFPSHSVIEKGQTVTLRCDPISGHDNLYWYRRVMGKEIKFLLHFVKESKQDESGMPNNRFLAERTGGTYSTLKVQPAELEDSGVYFCASSQGTGPGEKLFFGSGTQLSVL.

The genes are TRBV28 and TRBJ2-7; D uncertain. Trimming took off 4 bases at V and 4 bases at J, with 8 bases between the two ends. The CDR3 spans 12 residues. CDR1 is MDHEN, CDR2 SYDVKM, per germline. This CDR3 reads CASSSPLYEQYF. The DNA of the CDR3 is TGTGCCAGCAGTTCCCCGCTTTACGAGCAGTACTTC.

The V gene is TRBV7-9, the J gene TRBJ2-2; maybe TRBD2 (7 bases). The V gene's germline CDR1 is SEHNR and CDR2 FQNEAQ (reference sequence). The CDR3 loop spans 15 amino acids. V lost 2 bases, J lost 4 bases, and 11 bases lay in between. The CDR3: CASSLRGAGTGELFF. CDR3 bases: TGTGCCAGCAGCTTACGGGGGGCAGGCACCGGGGAGCTGTTTTTT.

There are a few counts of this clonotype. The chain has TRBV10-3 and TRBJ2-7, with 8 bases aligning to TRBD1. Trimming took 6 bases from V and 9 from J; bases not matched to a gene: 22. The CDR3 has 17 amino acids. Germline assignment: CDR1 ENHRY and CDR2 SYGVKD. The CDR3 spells CAIRQRGPRGRRLGQYF. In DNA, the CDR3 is TGTGCCATCAGGCAACGCGGACCCAGGGGGCGTCGGCTCGGGCAGTACTTC.